This T cell receptor beta chain was sequenced for a study of T-cell reconstitution after alpha-beta-depleted transplantation in children. The authors prepared the TCRbeta library with unique molecular identifiers. TCRdb independently ran MiXCR on the PCR reads; one entry per CDR3 protein. The data show over 200,000 distinct CDR3 sequences, with around 10% seen just once and approximately 6.6% held by the top ten. About this clonotype: A much more abundant neighbour one base away suggests this may be a read error.

This receptor was obtained from a human donor who donated a stem cell graft to a child with acute lymphoblastic leukemia. The sample here was PBMCs from the stem cell graft donor, taken from the stem cell graft.

The CDR3 sequence: CASSPWGRGTNTQYF. The CDR3 nucleotides read TGTGCCAGCAGTCCCTGGGGGAGGGGCACAAATACGCAGTATTTT. V and J are TRBV6-1 and TRBJ2-3; 7 positions match TRBD2. CDR3 length: 15 amino acids. Germline lookup yields CDR1 MNHNS and CDR2 SASEGT.